One sample yielded the 3 T cell receptor beta chains listed below, sequenced in a study of blood T cell repertoires in COVID-19 (dated by TCRdb to about 2020). Library prep was done by the immunoSEQ multiplex PCR assay. Not all clones reach the TCRdb copy of this immuneACCESS table, which keeps in-frame sequences only. Checked studies attribute under half of the gap to unresolved V genes and leave the rest unexplained. The sample table holds about 300,000 clones, of which roughly 86% were seen once. The ten largest clones add up to approximately 1.8% of the sample. Source material: peripheral blood. Receptors were obtained from a woman between 25 and 40 years old with COVID-19, enrolled during active disease.

J is TRBJ2-7 and V is TRBV5-4; 9 bases match TRBD1. Germline lookup yields CDR1 SGHNT and CDR2 YYREEE (reference sequence). The CDR3 runs to 13 residues. Losses at the gene ends were 4 bases for V and 5 bases for J; bases not matched to a gene: 4. This CDR3 reads CASSRDRVHEQYV. The CDR3 region has the DNA TGTGCCAGCAGCAGGGACAGGGTTCACGAGCAGTACGTC.

The chain combines TRBV6-5 with TRBJ2-5; 12 bases are shared with TRBD2. Germline lookup yields CDR1 MNHEY and CDR2 SVGAGI. The CDR3 is made up of 14 amino acids. V dropped 6 bases and J dropped 9; count of bases not matched to a gene: 8. The CDR3 reads CASRGLAGSQAQYF. In DNA form, the CDR3 reads TGTGCCAGCAGAGGACTAGCGGGGTCCCAAGCCCAGTACTTC.

The chain couples TRBV13 to TRBJ2-3; 10 nucleotides align to TRBD2. From germline, CDR1 is PRHDT and CDR2 FYEKMQ (reference sequence). The CDR3 has 16 residues. Unmatched junction bases numbered 8, after V lost 5 bases and J lost 3 bases. The CDR3 DNA follows: TGTGCCAGCAGCCCCCGGGGAGCGGGAGGGACAGATACGCAGTATTTT. Translation gives CASSPRGAGGTDTQYF.